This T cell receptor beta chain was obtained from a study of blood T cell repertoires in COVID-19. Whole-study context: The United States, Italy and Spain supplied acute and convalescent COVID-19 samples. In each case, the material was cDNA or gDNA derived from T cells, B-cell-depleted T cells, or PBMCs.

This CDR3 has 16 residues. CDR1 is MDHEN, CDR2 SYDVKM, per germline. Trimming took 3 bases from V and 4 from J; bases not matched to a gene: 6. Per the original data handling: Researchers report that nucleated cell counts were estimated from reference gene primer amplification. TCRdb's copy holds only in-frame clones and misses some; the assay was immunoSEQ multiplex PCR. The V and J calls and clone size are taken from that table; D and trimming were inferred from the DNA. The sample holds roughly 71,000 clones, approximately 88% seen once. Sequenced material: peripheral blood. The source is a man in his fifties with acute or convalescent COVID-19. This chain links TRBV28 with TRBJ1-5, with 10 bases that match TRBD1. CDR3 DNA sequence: TGTGCCAGCAGTTTTCTAAGGACAGGGGGGAATCAGCCCCAGCATTTT. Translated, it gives CASSFLRTGGNQPQHF.